This is a list of T cell receptor beta chains from one sample in a study of blood T cell repertoires in COVID-19. Some clones are missing from TCRdb's copy, which holds only in-frame ones; the method was immunoSEQ multiplex PCR. The sample shows 150,000 to 200,000 clones, 60% to 80% of them seen only once. The specimen was peripheral blood. The receptor set was obtained from a man in his 70s with acute or convalescent COVID-19. CDR3s include the opening cysteine and the closing phenylalanine or tryptophan. D genes are given only for firm matches. The listing skips clone size in some rows; elsewhere it reads once, few, many or a size class.

V,size,D,J,CDR3,DNA
TRBV6-5,.,TRBD1,TRBJ1-4,CASSYTRDRASKLFF,TGTGCCAGCAGCTATACCCGGGACAGGGCCTCAAAACTGTTTTTT
TRBV3-1/TRBV3-2,.,TRBD2,TRBJ2-1,CASRRAGGDNEQFF,TGTGCCAGCCGCCGAGCGGGGGGGGACAATGAGCAGTTCTTC
TRBV5-1,once,.,TRBJ1-2,CASSLGQNYGYTF,TGCGCCAGCAGCTTGGGACAGAACTATGGCTACACCTTC
TRBV28,once,TRBD1,TRBJ1-2,CASRGTVYGYTF,TGTGCCAGCAGGGGGACAGTCTATGGCTACACCTTC
TRBV7-2,once,.,TRBJ1-1,CASSFSSTANTEAFF,TGTGCCAGCAGCTTCTCTTCCACAGCTAACACTGAAGCTTTCTTT
TRBV14,.,TRBD1,TRBJ1-2,CASSPDRGGYTF,TGTGCCAGCAGCCCTGACAGGGGTGGCTACACCTTC
TRBV11-3,.,TRBD2,TRBJ2-7,CASSPQAQTGTRNEQYF,TGTGCCAGCAGCCCTCAAGCCCAAACCGGGACTAGAAACGAGCAGTACTTC
TRBV4-1,.,.,TRBJ2-2,CASSQALTGYTGELFF,TGCGCCAGCAGCCAAGCCCTTACAGGGTACACCGGGGAGCTGTTTTTT
TRBV20-1,.,.,TRBJ2-7,CSAGTDYEQYF,TGCAGTGCGGGGACTGATTACGAGCAGTACTTC
TRBV9,.,TRBD1,TRBJ2-2,CASSEKRQGNTGELFF,TGTGCCAGCAGCGAAAAGAGACAGGGTAACACCGGGGAGCTGTTTTTT
TRBV24-1,once,.,TRBJ2-7,CATSDPDGTGEQYF,TGTGCCACCAGTGACCCGGACGGGACTGGAGAGCAGTACTTC
TRBV19,.,TRBD2,TRBJ2-1,CASRMTSVSSYNEQFF,TGTGCCAGTAGGATGACTAGCGTTAGCTCCTACAATGAGCAGTTCTTC
TRBV28,once,.,TRBJ1-1,CASGRENTEAFF,TGTGCCAGCGGACGGGAGAACACTGAAGCTTTCTTT
TRBV19,.,TRBD1,TRBJ2-7,CASSGSTGPYEQYF,TGTGCCAGTAGTGGCTCGACAGGGCCCTACGAGCAGTACTTC
TRBV9,.,TRBD1,TRBJ1-6,CASSSRGQNSPLHF,TGTGCCAGCAGCTCCCGGGGACAGAATTCACCCCTCCACTTT
TRBV25-1,.,.,TRBJ1-2,CASSEWEGVMDGYTF,TGTGCCAGCAGTGAATGGGAGGGGGTTATGGATGGCTACACCTTC
TRBV28,.,TRBD1,TRBJ2-6,CASRPQGAGANVLTF,TGTGCCAGCAGACCACAGGGGGCTGGGGCCAACGTCCTGACTTTC
TRBV19,.,.,TRBJ2-5,CASNSGRNQETQYF,TGTGCCAGTAACTCCGGGAGAAACCAAGAGACCCAGTACTTC
TRBV11-3,.,.,TRBJ1-1,CASSLSVSNTEAFF,TGTGCCAGCAGCTTATCGGTTTCCAACACTGAAGCTTTCTTT
TRBV2,.,TRBD1,TRBJ2-5,CASLKGAEETQYF,TGTGCCAGCCTCAAGGGGGCGGAGGAGACCCAGTACTTC
TRBV28,.,TRBD1,TRBJ2-3,CASRPSPGQGTDTQYF,TGTGCCAGCAGACCCAGCCCGGGACAGGGGACAGATACGCAGTATTTT
TRBV11-3,.,.,TRBJ2-7,CASSLTQGTYEQYF,TGTGCCAGCAGCTTGACCCAGGGGACCTACGAGCAGTACTTC
TRBV3-1/TRBV3-2,.,.,TRBJ2-7,CASSASEGYEQYF,TGTGCCAGCAGCGCCTCCGAGGGCTACGAGCAGTACTTC
TRBV29-1,.,TRBD1,TRBJ1-1,CSVGTGSGTEAFF,TGCAGCGTTGGGACAGGGTCAGGCACTGAAGCTTTCTTT
TRBV2,.,TRBD1,TRBJ1-1,CASKGQGGTEAFF,TGTGCCAGCAAAGGACAGGGTGGAACTGAAGCTTTCTTT
TRBV19,.,.,TRBJ1-1,CAAGRQLNTEAFF,TGTGCCGCGGGAAGGCAGCTGAACACTGAAGCTTTCTTT
TRBV5-1,few,TRBD1,TRBJ2-2,CARVSCWDRVTGELFF,TGCGCCAGGGTTTCGTGCTGGGACAGGGTCACCGGGGAGCTGTTTTTT
TRBV11-2,.,TRBD2,TRBJ2-7,CASSSPTSGANYEQYF,TGTGCCAGCAGCTCGCCGACTAGCGGGGCCAACTACGAGCAGTACTTC
TRBV7-9,once,TRBD2,TRBJ2-5,CASSYLSGGAPETQYF,TGTGCCAGCAGCTACCTCAGCGGGGGGGCCCCTGAGACCCAGTACTTC
TRBV19,.,TRBD2,TRBJ2-7,CASSIEGTSGAYEQYF,TGTGCCAGTAGTATTGAAGGGACTAGCGGCGCCTACGAGCAGTACTTC
TRBV5-1,.,TRBD1,TRBJ2-7,CASSWGDRVIYEQYF,TGCGCCAGCAGCTGGGGGGACAGGGTAATCTACGAGCAGTACTTC
TRBV5-1,.,.,TRBJ2-7,CASSSHYEQYF,TGCGCCAGCAGCTCCCACTACGAGCAGTACTTC
TRBV7-2,.,.,TRBJ2-1,CASRPGTAYNEQFF,TGTGCCAGCAGACCTGGGACTGCCTACAATGAGCAGTTCTTC
TRBV9,.,.,TRBJ1-1,CASSVVSRLNTEAFF,TGTGCCAGCAGCGTAGTATCCAGGTTGAACACTGAAGCTTTCTTT
TRBV5-1,.,.,TRBJ1-2,CASSLEGGVSYGYTF,TGCGCCAGCAGCTTGGAAGGAGGGGTGAGCTATGGCTACACCTTC
TRBV2,once,TRBD1,TRBJ2-5,CASRSQGAVETQYF,TGTGCCAGCAGGTCACAGGGGGCGGTGGAGACCCAGTACTTC